What follows is one T cell receptor (beta chain) and its context. This sample was included in a study of cytomegalovirus exposure and HLA in healthy donors. Germline CDR1 and CDR2: MNHNS and SASEGT. The ends were cut back, 2 bases at V and 3 bases at J, with 7 bases in the middle. The CDR3 totals 13 residues. PCR primers comprised 60 Vbeta and 13 Jbeta primers. As processed by the authors: As a later analysis found, there were approximately 80 million unique TCR beta chains, of which approximately 10 million were shared. Profiled with immunoSEQ multiplex PCR; TCRdb holds only in-frame clones, not every one. The DNA gave D and trimming, while V, J and clone size come from that table. Seen here are some 140,000 clones, approximately 60% observed once, and the top ten hold approximately 1.6%.

Source material: PBMCs. J is TRBJ2-5 and V is TRBV6-1, with a possible D match to TRBD1 (6 bases). The sequence derives from a human donor in good health. This CDR3 is CASSEPGEETQYF. The CDR3 region has the DNA TGTGCCAGCAGTGAACCAGGGGAAGAGACCCAGTACTTC.